The present entry profiles one T cell receptor (beta chain) with its context. Original processing notes: Reference gene primer amplification in the assay estimated nucleated cell counts. TCRdb's copy holds only in-frame clones and misses some; the assay was immunoSEQ multiplex PCR. Clone size and V and J calls were adopted from that table, with D and trimming inferred from the DNA. The sample contains about 160,000 clones, approximately 83% of which appear only once. This sample was included in a study of blood T cell repertoires in COVID-19. Study-level information: COVID-19 samples collected from the United States, Italy and Spain covered acute and convalescent phases. T cells, B-cell-depleted T cells, or PBMCs supplied cDNA or gDNA.

The CDR3 covers 16 residues. Trimming removed 0 bases at V and 0 bases at J, with 8 bases between. Germline V CDR1 and CDR2: SGHAT, FQNNGV. This chain uses TRBV11-2 with TRBJ1-4; D gene unclear. The sample consisted of peripheral blood. The receptor was isolated from a woman older than 75 with active or convalescent COVID-19. The CDR3 DNA is TGTGCCAGCAGCTTAGAGAGGAGTTCAACTAATGAAAAACTGTTTTTT. Amino acids: CASSLERSSTNEKLFF.